This TCR beta chain was sequenced for a study of vaccination effects on CD4 cells after COVID-19. Method: immunoSEQ multiplex PCR; TCRdb's copy keeps in-frame clones and lacks some. The table shows some 63,000 clones, with 55% to 75% occurring only once. Culturing for roughly 10 days preceded CD4+ T cell isolation. The CDR3 has 14 residues. Germline loops: CDR1 LNHDA, CDR2 SQIVND (reference sequence). The junction had 9 bases not matched to a gene; V was cut back by 8 bases and J by 6 bases. In the case of this clone: Its antigen is unknown.

The V call is TRBV19, the J call TRBJ2-1; 8 bases fit TRBD2. Source: CD4+ T cells from PBMCs cultured without peptide, taken before COVID-19 vaccination. The source of this sequence is a human donor who had a prior SARS-CoV-2 infection. This CDR3 is CASGSTGGRNEQFF. CDR3 nucleotide sequence: TGTGCCAGTGGTTCGACGGGGGGGCGCAATGAGCAGTTCTTC.